Each of the 15 T cell receptor beta chains below was sequenced from the same sample in a study of blood T cell repertoires in COVID-19. Sequencing used immunoSEQ multiplex PCR; TCRdb keeps in-frame clones, though not all of them. The sample shows around 260,000 clones, about 90% of them seen only once. The sample comprised peripheral blood. Receptors were obtained from a woman aged 45-60 years with acute or convalescent COVID-19.

V gene TRBV5-1 combines with J gene TRBJ1-2; D is possibly TRBD1 (5 bases). Germline V gives CDR1 SGHRS, CDR2 YFSETQ. Trimming took off 0 bases at V and 8 bases at J, with 11 bases between the two ends. This CDR3 has 13 amino acids. The CDR3 sequence: CASSLGQGEGYTF. CDR3 DNA: TGCGCCAGCAGCTTGGGGCAGGGTGAGGGCTACACCTTC.

J is TRBJ2-5 and V is TRBV30, with a tentative D call TRBD2 (6 bases). The CDR3 covers 14 residues. In germline, CDR1 is GTSNPN, CDR2 SVGIG (reference sequence). Trimming pared 1 base from V and 7 bases from J, leaving 16 bases between. In DNA form, the CDR3 reads TGTGCCTGGAGTGGCAGGGACTTTCTTCGGACCCAGTACTTC. This codes for CAWSGRDFLRTQYF.

The chain employs TRBV5-6 and TRBJ2-1, with D tentatively TRBD2 (6 bases). With 0 bases removed from V and 7 bases from J, the gap between germline ends came to 14 bases. The germline V gene encodes CDR1 SGHDT and CDR2 YYEEEE. CDR3 length: 15 amino acids. The CDR3, as DNA: TGTGCCAGCAGCTTGGTTCTCCGGGAGAGGAATGAGCAGTTCTTC. The encoded protein is CASSLVLRERNEQFF.

The chain carries TRBV11-3 and TRBJ2-1; 10 bases are shared with TRBD1. CDR1 and CDR2 from the germline V gene are SGHNT and YENEEA. The CDR3 runs to 14 residues. V shed 9 bases and J 7 bases; nucleotides not matched to a gene: 9. The CDR3 DNA sequence: TGTGCCAGACTAAGGACAGGGGGTTCGAATGAGCAGTTCTTC. It encodes CARLRTGGSNEQFF. Variable domain in full (rest from reference TRBV11-3 and TRBJ2-1): EAGVVQSPRYKIIEKKQPVAFWCNPISGHNTLYWYLQNLGQGPELLIRYENEEAVDDSQLPKDRFSAERLKGVDSTLKIQPAELGDSAVYLCARLRTGGSNEQFFGPGTRLTVL.

This chain links TRBV6-5 with TRBJ1-2, with 7 bases matching TRBD1. The CDR3 totals 15 residues. V gave up 6 bases and J gave up 4 bases; unmatched junction bases: 11. Germline-derived CDR1 and CDR2 are MNHEY and SVGAGI. CDR3 loop: CASRQTGDRGYGYTF. CDR3 DNA: TGTGCCAGCAGACAAACAGGGGATCGGGGCTATGGCTACACCTTC.

This chain links TRBV7-9 with TRBJ1-5; D unclear. The CDR3 consists of 13 residues. V dropped 4 bases and J dropped 5 bases, with 9 bases sitting between them. Germline V gene data show CDR1 as SEHNR and CDR2 as FQNEAQ (reference sequence). The CDR3 DNA reads TGTGCCAGCAGCTCCCTCCGGGATCAGCCCCAGCATTTT. Its protein product is CASSSLRDQPQHF.

The V call is TRBV12-3 or TRBV12-4, the J call TRBJ1-2; D remains unclear. CDR3 length: 12 residues. V lost 6 bases, J lost 8 bases, and 13 bases lay in between. CDR3 amino acids: CASSPIPGGYTF. In DNA form, the CDR3 reads TGTGCCAGCAGCCCCATTCCGGGGGGCTACACCTTC.

This rearrangement joins TRBV5-4 to TRBJ1-5; D not certain. V gave up 2 bases and J gave up 5 bases, with 11 bases separating them. CDR3 length: 14 residues. Germline-derived CDR1 and CDR2 are SGHNT and YYREEE (reference sequence). Written as DNA, the CDR3 is TGTGCCAGCAGCTTTGGCGGCGGCGATCAGCCCCAGCATTTT. Translation: CASSFGGGDQPQHF. Full variable domain (rest looked up from reference TRBV5-4 and TRBJ1-5): ETGVTQSPTHLIKTRGQQVTLRCSSQSGHNTVSWYQQALGQGPQFIFQYYREEENGRGNFPPRFSGLQFPNYSSELNVNALELDDSALYLCASSFGGGDQPQHFGDGTRLSIL.

The rearrangement uses TRBV5-1 and TRBJ1-1; D uncertain. The V end was cut by 0 bases, the J end by 0 bases, with 9 bases between. The CDR3 contains 15 residues. In germline, CDR1 is SGHRS, CDR2 YFSETQ. CDR3 nucleotides: TGCGCCAGCAGCTTGGTCTCGTCTGTGAACACTGAAGCTTTCTTT. Translation: CASSLVSSVNTEAFF. The whole variable domain, filled in from reference TRBV5-1 and TRBJ1-1, reads KAGVTQTPRYLIKTRGQQVTLSCSPISGHRSVSWYQQTPGQGLQFLFEYFSETQRNKGNFPGRFSGRQFSNSRSEMNVSTLELGDSALYLCASSLVSSVNTEAFFGQGTRLTVV.

The chain employs TRBV11-2 and TRBJ2-3, with 10 bases identical to TRBD2. V gave up 0 bases and J gave up 5 bases; unmatched junction bases: 5. The CDR3 loop spans 16 amino acids. Germline CDR1 is SGHAT and CDR2 is FQNNGV. CDR3 nucleotide sequence: TGTGCCAGCAGCTTAGAGCTAGCGGGAGTGGGAGATACGCAGTATTTT. Translated: CASSLELAGVGDTQYF.

The V gene is TRBV5-4, the J gene TRBJ2-1, with TRBD2 as a possible D gene (5 bases). Trimming took off 4 bases at V and 0 bases at J, with 11 bases between the two ends. Germline values: CDR1 SGHNT, CDR2 YYREEE (reference sequence). This CDR3 contains 15 residues. The CDR3 coding sequence is TGTGCCAGCAGCGGCGGTGGGAGCTCCTACAATGAGCAGTTCTTC. Residues: CASSGGGSSYNEQFF.

This chain connects TRBV7-2 to TRBJ2-3, with 11 nucleotides matching TRBD2. CDR3 length: 16 amino acids. CDR1 is SGHTA, CDR2 FQGNSA, per germline. The J segment lost 0 bases and the V segment lost 4 bases, leaving 3 bases of the junction unmatched. The CDR3 region has the DNA TGTGCCAGCAGCTCGAGGACTAGCGGGAGCACAGATACGCAGTATTTT. Encoded protein: CASSSRTSGSTDTQYF.

The chain is built from TRBV12-3 or TRBV12-4 and TRBJ1-5; no clear D gene. The CDR3 totals 13 residues. Trimming pared 3 bases from V and 5 bases from J, leaving 8 bases between. CDR3 nucleotides: TGTGCCAGCAGTTTCGTTCGTGATCAGCCCCAGCATTTT. This sequence encodes CASSFVRDQPQHF.

This chain joins TRBV7-2 and TRBJ1-6, with TRBD1 as a possible D gene (5 bases). The length of the CDR3 is 17 residues. With 1 base removed from V and 10 bases from J, the gap between germline ends came to 20 bases. CDR1 SGHTA and CDR2 FQGNSA come from the germline V gene. CDR3 protein: CASSLVGGADLRSPLHF. The CDR3 coding sequence is TGTGCCAGCAGCTTAGTCGGGGGAGCAGATTTGCGGTCACCCCTCCACTTT.

The chain employs TRBV5-1 and TRBJ1-4, with D unclear. The V gene's germline CDR1 is SGHRS and CDR2 YFSETQ. The CDR3 loop spans 13 amino acids. Trimming removed 1 base at V and 8 bases at J, with 9 bases between. CDR3: CASSLRAGEKLFF. In DNA form, the CDR3 reads TGCGCCAGCAGCTTGAGGGCGGGAGAAAAACTGTTTTTT.